A single sample gave rise to the 11 T cell receptor beta chains below, sequenced in a study of blood T cell repertoires in COVID-19. Repertoires were generated with immunoSEQ multiplex PCR, while TCRdb's copy carries only in-frame clones and drops some. The sample contains under 95,000 clones, about 87% of which appear only once. Sequencing input: peripheral blood. These receptors all come from a human donor with acute or convalescent COVID-19. The donor label of this sample is uncertain.

The chain couples TRBV19 to TRBJ2-7; a weak D match, TRBD1 (6 bases). The CDR3 sequence is 12 residues long. The V end lost 4 bases, the J end lost 7 bases, and 11 bases lay between the germline ends. The germline V gene encodes CDR1 LNHDA and CDR2 SQIVND (reference sequence). The CDR3 sequence is CASSTTGWEQYF. CDR3 in DNA: TGTGCCAGTAGTACGACAGGTTGGGAGCAGTACTTC.

This clone is a singleton in its sample. The CDR3, as DNA: TGTGCCAGCAGCGCCGGACAGATAGGCAATCAGCCCCAGCATTTT. Translation gives CASSAGQIGNQPQHF. The chain recombines TRBV2 with TRBJ1-5; tentatively, D is TRBD1 (6 bases). The germline V and J ends were trimmed by 6 bases and 2 bases, with 14 bases remaining between them. Germline lookup yields CDR1 SNHLY and CDR2 FYNNEI. This CDR3 has 15 amino acids.

The chain links TRBV5-1 to TRBJ2-5, with 8 bases matching TRBD1. Germline loops: CDR1 SGHRS, CDR2 YFSETQ. V dropped 3 bases and J dropped 2; count of bases not matched to a gene: 3. CDR3 length equals 14 residues. The CDR3 spells CASSSRTGQETQYF. The CDR3 region has the DNA TGCGCCAGCAGCTCCAGGACAGGGCAAGAGACCCAGTACTTC. Complete variable domain (other parts from reference TRBV5-1 and TRBJ2-5): KAGVTQTPRYLIKTRGQQVTLSCSPISGHRSVSWYQQTPGQGLQFLFEYFSETQRNKGNFPGRFSGRQFSNSRSEMNVSTLELGDSALYLCASSSRTGQETQYFGPGTRLLVL.

The chain links TRBV27 to TRBJ2-3; no definite D call. The CDR3 sequence is 13 residues long. CDR1 is MNHEY and CDR2 is SMNVEV in the germline V gene (reference sequence). The V and J ends lost 5 bases and 7 bases respectively, with 13 bases between them. The CDR3 region is CASSPSLINTQYF. CDR3 DNA sequence: TGTGCCAGCAGTCCCTCACTAATAAATACGCAGTATTTT.

The rearrangement joins TRBV5-6 to TRBJ2-3; D is unresolved. Germline V CDR1 and CDR2: SGHDT, YYEEEE. The V end lost 6 bases, the J end lost 1 base, and 15 bases lay between the germline ends. The CDR3 has 15 residues. The DNA of the CDR3 is TGTGCCAGCAACCATGTGGAGAAGGGCACAGATACGCAGTATTTT. Its protein product is CASNHVEKGTDTQYF. The full variable domain, completed using reference TRBV5-6 and TRBJ2-3, is DAGVTQSPTHLIKTRGQQVTLRCSPKSGHDTVSWYQQALGQGPQFIFQYYEEEERQRGNFPDRFSGHQFPNYSSELNVNALLLGDSALYLCASNHVEKGTDTQYFGPGTRLTVL.

This chain connects TRBV2 to TRBJ1-2; 9 bases align to TRBD1. The CDR3 spans 14 residues. Germline CDR1 is SNHLY and CDR2 is FYNNEI. V gave up 6 bases and J gave up 3 bases; unmatched junction bases: 5. The CDR3 bases are TGTGCCAGCAGCCGGGACAGGGCCGACTATGGCTACACCTTC. Its translation is CASSRDRADYGYTF. Combining the CDR3 with reference TRBV2 and TRBJ1-2 gives the whole variable domain EPEVTQTPSHQVTQMGQEVILRCVPISNHLYFYWYRQILGQKVEFLVSFYNNEISEKSEIFDDQFSVERPDGSNFTLKIRSTKLEDSAMYFCASSRDRADYGYTFGSGTRLTVV.

This chain links TRBV5-1 with TRBJ2-2, with a tentative D call TRBD1 (5 bases). Germline values: CDR1 SGHRS, CDR2 YFSETQ. The V end was cut by 1 base, the J end by 6 bases, with 13 bases between. There are 15 residues in the CDR3. Here the CDR3 reads CASSLSAEGAGELFF. CDR3 DNA sequence: TGCGCCAGCAGCTTGTCCGCCGAAGGGGCCGGGGAGCTGTTTTTT.

The chain joins TRBV2 to TRBJ2-7; TRBD1 matches 11 bases. CDR3 length: 14 amino acids. CDR1 and CDR2 (germline): SNHLY, FYNNEI. After removal of 3 bases from V and 5 bases from J, the junction contained 3 bases not matched to a gene. CDR3 sequence (DNA): TGTGCCAGCAGTGAGGACAGGGGGCTCAACGAGCAGTACTTC. Encoded protein: CASSEDRGLNEQYF.

This chain links TRBV3-1 (or the pseudogene TRBV3-2) with TRBJ2-1; a possible D gene is TRBD2 (5 bases). V was shortened by 3 bases and J by 1 base, with 10 bases between the two germline ends. The length of the CDR3 is 15 residues. Per germline, CDR1 LGHDT and CDR2 YNNKEL (reference sequence). The CDR3 spells CASSQMSGSYNEQFF. CDR3 nucleotides: TGTGCCAGCAGCCAGATGAGCGGTTCCTACAATGAGCAGTTCTTC.

This clone was recorded only once. The chain joins TRBV28 to TRBJ2-3, with TRBD2 matching over 8 bases. The CDR3 spans 16 residues. V lost 6 bases and J lost 3; bases outside the gene matches: 11. The germline gives CDR1 MDHEN, CDR2 SYDVKM. The DNA of the CDR3 is TGTGCCAGCAGCCCAGGCTCCGCTAGCGGGACAGATACGCAGTATTTT. Its translation is CASSPGSASGTDTQYF.

The rearrangement links TRBV4-1 to TRBJ2-3; TRBD2 matches at 12 bases. V dropped 0 bases and J dropped 4; count of bases not matched to a gene: 8. CDR3 size: 18 residues. CDR1 is MGHRA and CDR2 is YSYEKL in the germline V gene. The CDR3 DNA reads TGCGCCAGCAGCCAAGATCGCCCTAGCGGGGGGGCATCAGATACGCAGTATTTT. It codes for CASSQDRPSGGASDTQYF.